This TCR beta chain comes out of a study of shared clonotypes between healthy human individuals. General study findings and limits: Clonotype sharing across donors was expected to vary with sequencing depth. Against clonotypes common to all four donors, non-shared ones had lower generation probabilities. Naive CD4 clonotypes overlapped across a handful of donors at around 5%.

Some clones are missing from TCRdb's copy, which holds only in-frame ones; the method was immunoSEQ multiplex PCR. In the table there are under 600,000 clones, more than 95% of which are singletons. There were no recent acute infections or vaccinations among the donors, who were healthy HIV-negative adults. Remarks on this clone: The antigen is not known.

Material for sequencing was naive CD4+ T cells sorted from blood. Subset of the sample: CD45RA+ positively selected. The clonotype originates from a woman in her thirties in good health.

CDR3 nucleotide sequence: TGCGCCAGCAGCAGGCAGGGGCGAACTAGCGGACTCTTGGATACGCAGTATTTT. This gives the protein CASSRQGRTSGLLDTQYF. This rearrangement joins TRBV5-1 to TRBJ2-3, with 8 nucleotides matching TRBD2. Unmatched junction bases numbered 19, after V lost 4 bases and J lost 6 bases. This CDR3 spans 18 amino acids. In germline, CDR1 is SGHRS, CDR2 YFSETQ.